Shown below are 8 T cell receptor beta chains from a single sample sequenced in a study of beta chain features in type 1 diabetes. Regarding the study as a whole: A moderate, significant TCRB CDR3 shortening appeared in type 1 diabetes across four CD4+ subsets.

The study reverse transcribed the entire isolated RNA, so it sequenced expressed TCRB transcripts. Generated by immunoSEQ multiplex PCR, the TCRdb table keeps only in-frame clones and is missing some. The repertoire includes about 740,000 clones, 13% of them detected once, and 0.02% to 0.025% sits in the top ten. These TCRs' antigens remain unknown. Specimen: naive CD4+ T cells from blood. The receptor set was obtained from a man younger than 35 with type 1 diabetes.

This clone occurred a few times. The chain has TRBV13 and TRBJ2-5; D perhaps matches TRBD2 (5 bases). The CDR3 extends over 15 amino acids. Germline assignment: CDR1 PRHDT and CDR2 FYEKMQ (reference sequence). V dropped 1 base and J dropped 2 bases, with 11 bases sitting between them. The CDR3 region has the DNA TGTGCCAGCAGCTTAGTAACGGCGGGTCAAGAGACCCAGTACTTC. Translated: CASSLVTAGQETQYF.

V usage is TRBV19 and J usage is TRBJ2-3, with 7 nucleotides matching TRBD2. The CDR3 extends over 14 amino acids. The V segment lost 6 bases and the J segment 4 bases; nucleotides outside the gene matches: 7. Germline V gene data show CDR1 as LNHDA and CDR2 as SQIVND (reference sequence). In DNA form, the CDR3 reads TGTGCCAGTAGGGGAGGGAGGGCCGCAGATACGCAGTATTTT. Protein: CASRGGRAADTQYF.

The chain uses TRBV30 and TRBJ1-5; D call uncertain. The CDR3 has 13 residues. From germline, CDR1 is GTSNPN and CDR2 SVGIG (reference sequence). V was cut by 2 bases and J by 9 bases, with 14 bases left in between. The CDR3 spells CAWSLGGFRPQHF. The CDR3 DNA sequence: TGTGCCTGGAGTTTGGGAGGTTTTCGGCCCCAGCATTTT.

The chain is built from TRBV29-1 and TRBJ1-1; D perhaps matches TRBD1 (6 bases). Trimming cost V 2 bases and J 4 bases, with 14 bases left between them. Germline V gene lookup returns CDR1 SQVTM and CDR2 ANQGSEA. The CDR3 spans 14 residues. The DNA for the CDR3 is TGCAGCGTTGAACGTCCCAGGGGTTCCACTGAAGCTTTCTTT. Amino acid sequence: CSVERPRGSTEAFF.

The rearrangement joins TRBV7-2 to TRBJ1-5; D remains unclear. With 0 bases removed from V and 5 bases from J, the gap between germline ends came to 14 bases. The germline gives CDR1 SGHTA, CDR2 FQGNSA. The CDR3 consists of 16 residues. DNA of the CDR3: TGTGCCAGCAGCTTAGCCGGCCAGGCCGGGGATCAGCCCCAGCATTTT. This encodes CASSLAGQAGDQPQHF.

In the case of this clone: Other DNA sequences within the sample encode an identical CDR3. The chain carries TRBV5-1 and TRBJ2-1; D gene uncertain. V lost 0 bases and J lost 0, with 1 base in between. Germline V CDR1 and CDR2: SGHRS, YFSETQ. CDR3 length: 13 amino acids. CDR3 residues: CASSLGSYNEQFF. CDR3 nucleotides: TGCGCCAGCAGCTTGGGCTCCTACAATGAGCAGTTCTTC.

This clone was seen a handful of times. The CDR3 sequence: CAWSVQGVGTGELFF. The CDR3 nucleotides are TGTGCCTGGAGTGTACAGGGGGTAGGCACCGGGGAGCTGTTTTTT. The V and J genes are TRBV30 and TRBJ2-2, with 8 positions matching TRBD1. J was trimmed by 4 bases and V by 0 bases; bases with no gene match: 4. Germline lookup yields CDR1 GTSNPN and CDR2 SVGIG (reference sequence). This CDR3 contains 15 residues.

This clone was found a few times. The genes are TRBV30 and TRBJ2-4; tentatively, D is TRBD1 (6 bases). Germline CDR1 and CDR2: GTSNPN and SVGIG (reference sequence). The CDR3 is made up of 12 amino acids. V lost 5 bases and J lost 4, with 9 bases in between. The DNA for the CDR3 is TGTGCCTGGCGGACAGCAAAAAACATTCAGTACTTC. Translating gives CAWRTAKNIQYF.